One and the same sample provided the 6 T cell receptor beta chains below, sequenced in a study of shared clonotypes between healthy human individuals. Libraries were prepared by immunoSEQ multiplex PCR; TCRdb keeps only in-frame clonotypes and omits some of them. The table lists about a million clones, roughly 70% of them singletons. Sequencing was performed on memory CD4+ T cells sorted from blood. As to subset: CD45RA-negative fraction. The receptor source for this set is a man younger than 30 in good health.

The rearrangement uses TRBV27 and TRBJ2-2, with 12 bases identical to TRBD1. Germline V lookup: CDR1 MNHEY, CDR2 SMNVEV (reference sequence). V lost 5 bases to trimming and J lost 3 bases; unmatched junction nucleotides: 7. The CDR3 contains 17 residues. CDR3 protein: CASSLTGTGGDTGELFF. The CDR3 nucleotides read TGTGCCAGCAGTCTGACCGGGACAGGGGGCGACACCGGGGAGCTGTTTTTT.

Only a few counts were recorded for this clone. The chain combines TRBV7-2 with TRBJ1-2; D is unresolved. There are 13 residues in the CDR3. V was shortened by 2 bases and J by 7 bases, with 11 bases between the two germline ends. Germline lookup yields CDR1 SGHTA and CDR2 FQGNSA. The CDR3 region is CASSLHGFTGYTF. In DNA form, the CDR3 reads TGTGCCAGCAGCTTACATGGTTTTACTGGCTACACCTTC.

V and J are TRBV30 and TRBJ2-3, with D perhaps TRBD2 (6 bases). The CDR3 length is 12 residues. Germline CDR1 reads GTSNPN; CDR2 reads SVGIG (reference sequence). Trimming pared 7 bases from V and 1 base from J, leaving 9 bases between. CDR3 in DNA: TGTGCCTTTGGAGGGGGCACAGATACGCAGTATTTT. Translation gives CAFGGGTDTQYF.

This rearrangement joins TRBV28 to TRBJ2-7; D assignment may be TRBD1 or TRBD2 (5 bases each). Germline V gives CDR1 MDHEN, CDR2 SYDVKM. The CDR3 is made up of 15 amino acids. V was cut by 5 bases and J by 0 bases, with 14 bases left in between. CDR3 sequence: CASSPGTVSSYEQYF. The DNA for the CDR3 is TGTGCCAGCAGTCCCGGGACGGTGAGCTCCTACGAGCAGTACTTC. Looking up the rest from reference TRBV28 and TRBJ2-7 gives the full variable domain: DVKVTQSSRYLVKRTGEKVFLECVQDMDHENMFWYRQDPGLGLRLIYFSYDVKMKEKGDIPEGYSVSREKKERFSLILESASTNQTSMYLCASSPGTVSSYEQYFGPGTRLTVT.

V and J are TRBV9 and TRBJ2-3; D not certain. The CDR3 has 16 amino acids. Germline V lookup: CDR1 SGDLS, CDR2 YYNGEE. V lost 3 bases to trimming and J lost 0 bases, with 14 bases between them. CDR3 coding DNA: TGTGCCAGCAGCGCGGATACTGGGCTTAGCACAGATACGCAGTATTTT. Translation gives CASSADTGLSTDTQYF.

The chain links TRBV7-8 to TRBJ2-3; TRBD1 aligns across 8 bases. Germline V lookup: CDR1 SGHVS, CDR2 FQNEAQ. Trimming cost V 5 bases and J 2 bases; bases outside gene matches: 3. This CDR3 comprises 14 residues. This chain's CDR3 is CASSRDRHTDTQYF. The CDR3 coding sequence is TGTGCCAGCAGCCGGGACAGGCACACAGATACGCAGTATTTT.